This TCR beta chain was profiled in a study of blood T cell repertoires in COVID-19. The CDR3 is 14 residues long. Trimming took 7 bases from V and 1 from J, leaving 10 bases between them. Per germline, CDR1 MGHDK and CDR2 SYGVNS. TCRdb keeps only in-frame clones here, not all; method: immunoSEQ multiplex PCR. The profile shows 100,000 to 150,000 clones, about 83% of them singletons. The sequence came from a man aged 60 to 75 with acute or convalescent COVID-19. Sequenced: peripheral blood. The rearrangement links TRBV25-1 to TRBJ2-2; possible D gene TRBD1, 6 bases. CDR3 loop: CASTGQLNTGELFF. The CDR3 nucleotides read TGTGCCAGCACCGGACAGCTGAACACCGGGGAGCTGTTTTTT.